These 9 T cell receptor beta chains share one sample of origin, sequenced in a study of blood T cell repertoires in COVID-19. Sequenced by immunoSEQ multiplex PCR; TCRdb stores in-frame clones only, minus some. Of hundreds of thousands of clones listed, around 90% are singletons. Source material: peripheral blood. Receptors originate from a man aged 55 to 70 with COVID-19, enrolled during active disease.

The CDR3 bases are TGTGCCTGGAGTCCAGGGGTTGAGCCCCAGCATTTT. This gives the protein CAWSPGVEPQHF. The chain carries TRBV30 and TRBJ1-5, with D possibly matching TRBD1 (6 bases). V lost 2 bases and J lost 8, with 10 bases in between. Germline V gene sequence: CDR1 GTSNPN, CDR2 SVGIG (reference sequence). CDR3 size: 12 residues.

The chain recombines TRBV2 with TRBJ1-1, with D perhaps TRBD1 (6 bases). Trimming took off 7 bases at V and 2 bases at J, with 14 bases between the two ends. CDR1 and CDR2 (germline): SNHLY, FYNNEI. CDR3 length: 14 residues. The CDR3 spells CASTVAQGNTEAFF. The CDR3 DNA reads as TGTGCCAGCACAGTCGCACAGGGCAACACTGAAGCTTTCTTT.

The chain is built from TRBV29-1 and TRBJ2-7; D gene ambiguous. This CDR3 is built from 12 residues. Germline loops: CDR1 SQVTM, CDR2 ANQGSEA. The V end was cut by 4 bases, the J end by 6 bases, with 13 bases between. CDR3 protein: CSVGHNEREQYF. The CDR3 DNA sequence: TGCAGCGTTGGGCACAACGAGCGCGAGCAGTACTTC.

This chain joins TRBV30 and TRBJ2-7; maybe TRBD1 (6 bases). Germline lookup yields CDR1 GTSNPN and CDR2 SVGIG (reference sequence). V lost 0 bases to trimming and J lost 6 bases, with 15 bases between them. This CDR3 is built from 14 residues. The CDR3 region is CAWSVWGRSGEQYF. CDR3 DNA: TGTGCCTGGAGTGTATGGGGGCGCTCAGGCGAGCAGTACTTC.

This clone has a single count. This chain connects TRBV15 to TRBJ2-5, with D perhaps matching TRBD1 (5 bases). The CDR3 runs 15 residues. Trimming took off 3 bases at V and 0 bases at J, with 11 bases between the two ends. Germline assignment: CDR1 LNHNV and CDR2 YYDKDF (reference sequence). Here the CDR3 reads CATSRPGPYQETQYF. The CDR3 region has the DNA TGTGCCACCAGCAGGCCAGGGCCGTACCAAGAGACCCAGTACTTC. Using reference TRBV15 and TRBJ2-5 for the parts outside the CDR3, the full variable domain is DAMVIQNPRYQVTQFGKPVTLSCSQTLNHNVMYWYQQKSSQAPKLLFHYYDKDFNNEADTPDNFQSRRPNTSFCFLDIRSPGLGDTAMYLCATSRPGPYQETQYFGPGTRLLVL.

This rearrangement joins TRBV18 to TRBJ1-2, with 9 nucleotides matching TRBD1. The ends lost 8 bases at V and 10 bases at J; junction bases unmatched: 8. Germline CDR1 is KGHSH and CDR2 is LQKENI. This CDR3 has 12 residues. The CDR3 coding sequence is TGTGCCAGCACATACGGACAGGGGAACTACACCTTC. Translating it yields CASTYGQGNYTF.

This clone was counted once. The CDR3 region has the DNA TGCGCCAGCAGCTTGACTAGTCAAGAGACCCAGTACTTC. The encoded protein is CASSLTSQETQYF. V gene TRBV5-1 combines with J gene TRBJ2-5; TRBD2 might be the D (5 bases). Germline CDR1 is SGHRS and CDR2 is YFSETQ. The CDR3 consists of 13 residues. The V and J ends lost 1 base and 2 bases respectively, with 6 bases between them.

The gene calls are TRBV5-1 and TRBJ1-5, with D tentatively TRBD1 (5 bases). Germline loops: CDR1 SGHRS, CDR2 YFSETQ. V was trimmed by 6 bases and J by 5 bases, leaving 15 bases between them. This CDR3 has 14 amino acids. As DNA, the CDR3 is TGCGCCAGCAACAGGTTTAGGGGCCATCAGCCCCAGCATTTT. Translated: CASNRFRGHQPQHF.

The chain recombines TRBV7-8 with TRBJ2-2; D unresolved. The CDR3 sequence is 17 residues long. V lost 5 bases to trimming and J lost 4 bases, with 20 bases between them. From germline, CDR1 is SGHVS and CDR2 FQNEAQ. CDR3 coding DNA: TGTGCCAGCAGCCCACATACGTTGTTATATGGCACCGGGGAGCTGTTTTTT. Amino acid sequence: CASSPHTLLYGTGELFF.